This T cell receptor (beta chain) was recovered during a study of T cell repertoires in cytomegalovirus infection. The wider study: Public TCR beta signatures indicated both CMV infection and matching HLA type. General study findings and limits: The cumulative frequency of public TCR beta families identified carriers of CMV plus the relevant HLA. The ex vivo response was dominated by HLA-C-restricted CMV-specific TCR beta clonotypes.

There are many counts of this clonotype. Its antigen is unknown. Trimming stripped 4 bases from V and 4 bases from J, with 7 bases between. Germline CDR1 is SGHTA and CDR2 is FQGTGA. This CDR3 is 13 amino acids long. TCRdb used MiXCR to reprocess the reads, holding one entry per CDR3 protein. Seen here are about 260,000 distinct CDR3 sequences, roughly 13% observed once, and the top ten hold 8.8%. The chain links TRBV7-3 to TRBJ2-2; D unclear. The sample taken for sequencing was PBMCs. The TCR was taken from a human donor in good health (CMV status not recorded). Some clones in this sample may be carry-over from other donors' samples. CDR3 in DNA: TGTGCCAGCAGCTCAAAAAGCACCGGGGAGCTGTTTTTT. Amino acid sequence: CASSSKSTGELFF.